One and the same sample provided the 15 T cell receptor beta chains below, sequenced in a study of blood T cell repertoires in COVID-19. This table comes from immunoSEQ multiplex PCR, and its TCRdb copy is limited to in-frame clones, with some not included. The sample has about 16,000 clones, approximately 88% seen once; the top ten hold 30% to 35%. Input material: peripheral blood. The origin of the receptors is a woman aged 80 or over with COVID-19, enrolled during active disease.

The count of this clone is one. This rearrangement joins TRBV14 to TRBJ2-1, with D perhaps matching TRBD2 (5 bases). Germline loops: CDR1 SGHDN, CDR2 FVKESK. This CDR3 region has 15 residues. V lost 5 bases and J lost 8, with 19 bases in between. This CDR3 reads CASSVGLTGRDEQFF. For the CDR3, the DNA is TGTGCCAGCAGCGTCGGACTCACCGGGCGCGATGAGCAGTTCTTC.

The CDR3 DNA reads TGCGCCAGCAGCCGGACCACAAGGGGCCTGCTGTTTTTT. Encoded protein: CASSRTTRGLLFF. The genes are TRBV4-1 and TRBJ1-4, with D maybe TRBD1 (5 bases). Germline V lookup: CDR1 MGHRA, CDR2 YSYEKL. CDR3 size: 13 residues. The germline V and J ends were trimmed by 4 bases and 14 bases, with 17 bases remaining between them.

This clone was found a few times. J is TRBJ2-1 and V is TRBV5-1; D unclear. Per the germline V gene, CDR1 is SGHRS and CDR2 is YFSETQ. Between the trimmed V and J ends, which lost 1 base and 13 bases, there was a span of 15 bases. CDR3 length: 13 residues. The CDR3 DNA sequence: TGCGCCAGCAGCTTGAAGTCCGAGTCGGTCCAGTTCTTC. Protein: CASSLKSESVQFF.

The chain joins TRBV9 to TRBJ1-3, with D unresolved. Germline CDR1 reads SGDLS; CDR2 reads YYNGEE. CDR3 length: 16 amino acids. V lost 0 bases, J lost 0 bases, and 10 bases lay in between. The CDR3 loop is CASSVDSLNSGNTIYF. As DNA, the CDR3 is TGTGCCAGCAGCGTAGATAGCCTCAACTCTGGAAACACCATATATTTT. Supplemented by reference TRBV9 and TRBJ1-3, the full variable domain reads DSGVTQTPKHLITATGQRVTLRCSPRSGDLSVYWYQQSLDQGLQFLIQYYNGEERAKGNILERFSAQQFPDLHSELNLSSLELGDSALYFCASSVDSLNSGNTIYFGEGSWLTVV.

The chain combines TRBV5-1 with TRBJ1-1; D gene unclear. The CDR3 totals 16 residues. Trimming shortened V by 4 bases and J by 7 bases, and 23 bases separated the two germline ends. Per the germline V gene, CDR1 is SGHRS and CDR2 is YFSETQ. CDR3 region: CASSVGFQNTNGEAFF. DNA for the CDR3: TGCGCCAGCAGCGTGGGGTTTCAAAATACCAACGGTGAAGCTTTCTTT.

The chain has TRBV2 and TRBJ2-7, with 7 bases matching TRBD1. The germline V gene has CDR1 SNHLY and CDR2 FYNNEI. Trimming removed 7 bases from V and 3 bases from J; junction bases left unmatched: 9. CDR3 length: 14 residues. As DNA, the CDR3 is TGTGCCAGCAACGGGGACAGCTCCGTCTACGAGCAGTACTTC. Translating gives CASNGDSSVYEQYF.

This rearrangement joins TRBV7-9 to TRBJ2-1; D is possibly TRBD2 (5 bases). Trimming took 5 bases from V and 11 from J, leaving 16 bases between them. This CDR3 has 13 residues. CDR1 is SEHNR and CDR2 is FQNEAQ in the germline V gene (reference sequence). The CDR3 DNA is TGTGCCAGCAGCAACCGAGCGGACGTCCAGCAGTTCTTC. This gives the protein CASSNRADVQQFF.

The chain carries TRBV7-2 and TRBJ2-7; 8 positions match TRBD2. Per germline, CDR1 SGHTA and CDR2 FQGNSA. The CDR3 is made up of 13 amino acids. The junction had 4 bases not matched to a gene; V was cut back by 1 base and J by 8 bases. For the CDR3, the DNA is TGTGCCAGCAGCTTAGGGACTAGCAACAAGCAGTACTTC. It specifies CASSLGTSNKQYF.

This clone was recorded a few times. This chain joins TRBV2 and TRBJ1-2; no clear D. The CDR3 totals 14 residues. Germline V gene sequence: CDR1 SNHLY, CDR2 FYNNEI. The germline V and J ends were trimmed by 1 base and 4 bases, with 10 bases remaining between them. The CDR3 DNA reads TGTGCCAGCAGTGAAGGTCCCAGCGTCTATGGCTACACCTTC. Amino acid sequence: CASSEGPSVYGYTF. Full variable domain (outside the CDR3, taken from reference TRBV2 and TRBJ1-2): EPEVTQTPSHQVTQMGQEVILRCVPISNHLYFYWYRQILGQKVEFLVSFYNNEISEKSEIFDDQFSVERPDGSNFTLKIRSTKLEDSAMYFCASSEGPSVYGYTFGSGTRLTVV.

The V call is TRBV5-4, the J call TRBJ2-1; unclear D gene. CDR1 and CDR2 (germline): SGHNT, YYREEE (reference sequence). This CDR3 is 14 amino acids long. Trimming pared 0 bases from V and 2 bases from J, leaving 6 bases between. The CDR3 DNA reads TGTGCCAGCAGCTTGGACAGCACCTACAATGAGCAGTTCTTC. It specifies CASSLDSTYNEQFF.

This chain joins TRBV5-4 and TRBJ2-1; 7 bases are a match to TRBD1. The V segment lost 2 bases and the J segment 1 base; nucleotides outside the gene matches: 9. CDR1 is SGHNT and CDR2 is YYREEE in the germline V gene (reference sequence). The CDR3 is 17 residues long. The CDR3 spells CASSFGQGVRSYNEQFF. The CDR3 coding sequence is TGTGCCAGCAGCTTCGGGCAGGGGGTTAGATCCTACAATGAGCAGTTCTTC.

The chain links TRBV7-2 to TRBJ1-4; 8 nucleotides match TRBD1. V lost 5 bases to trimming and J lost 7 bases; unmatched junction nucleotides: 12. The V gene's germline CDR1 is SGHTA and CDR2 FQGNSA. The CDR3 covers 16 residues. CDR3 residues: CASSPRRTGQLEKLFF. The CDR3, as DNA: TGTGCCAGCAGCCCCCGGAGGACAGGGCAACTTGAAAAACTGTTTTTT. Drawing the rest from reference TRBV7-2 and TRBJ1-4, the complete variable domain is GAGVSQSPSNKVTEKGKDVELRCDPISGHTALYWYRQSLGQGLEFLIYFQGNSAPDKSGLPSDRFSAERTGGSVSTLTIQRTQQEDSAVYLCASSPRRTGQLEKLFFGSGTQLSVL.

The chain employs TRBV21-1 and TRBJ1-2; the table's D call TRBD1 went unverified against the DNA. TRBV21-1 is a known pseudogene. The CDR3 sequence is 16 residues long. The CDR3, as DNA: TGTGCCAGCAGCAAAGCGCCTTCGGGACAGGTCGACGGCTACACCTTC. Its translation: CASSKAPSGQVDGYTF.

The chain carries TRBV6-6 and TRBJ2-4; a weak D match, TRBD2 (5 bases). Trimming cost V 5 bases and J 4 bases, with 12 bases left between them. The CDR3 is 14 amino acids. Germline V gene sequence: CDR1 MNHNY, CDR2 SVGAGI (reference sequence). The CDR3: CASSPGLRKNIQYF. CDR3 nucleotides: TGTGCCAGCAGTCCAGGACTGAGAAAAAACATTCAGTACTTC.

The rearrangement joins TRBV5-6 to TRBJ2-3; possible D gene TRBD2, 5 bases. Germline loops: CDR1 SGHDT, CDR2 YYEEEE. The CDR3 contains 14 residues. V dropped 5 bases and J dropped 3 bases, with 13 bases sitting between them. Here the CDR3 DNA reads TGTGCCAGCAGTAGGGAGACTTGGACAGATACGCAGTATTTT. It specifies CASSRETWTDTQYF.